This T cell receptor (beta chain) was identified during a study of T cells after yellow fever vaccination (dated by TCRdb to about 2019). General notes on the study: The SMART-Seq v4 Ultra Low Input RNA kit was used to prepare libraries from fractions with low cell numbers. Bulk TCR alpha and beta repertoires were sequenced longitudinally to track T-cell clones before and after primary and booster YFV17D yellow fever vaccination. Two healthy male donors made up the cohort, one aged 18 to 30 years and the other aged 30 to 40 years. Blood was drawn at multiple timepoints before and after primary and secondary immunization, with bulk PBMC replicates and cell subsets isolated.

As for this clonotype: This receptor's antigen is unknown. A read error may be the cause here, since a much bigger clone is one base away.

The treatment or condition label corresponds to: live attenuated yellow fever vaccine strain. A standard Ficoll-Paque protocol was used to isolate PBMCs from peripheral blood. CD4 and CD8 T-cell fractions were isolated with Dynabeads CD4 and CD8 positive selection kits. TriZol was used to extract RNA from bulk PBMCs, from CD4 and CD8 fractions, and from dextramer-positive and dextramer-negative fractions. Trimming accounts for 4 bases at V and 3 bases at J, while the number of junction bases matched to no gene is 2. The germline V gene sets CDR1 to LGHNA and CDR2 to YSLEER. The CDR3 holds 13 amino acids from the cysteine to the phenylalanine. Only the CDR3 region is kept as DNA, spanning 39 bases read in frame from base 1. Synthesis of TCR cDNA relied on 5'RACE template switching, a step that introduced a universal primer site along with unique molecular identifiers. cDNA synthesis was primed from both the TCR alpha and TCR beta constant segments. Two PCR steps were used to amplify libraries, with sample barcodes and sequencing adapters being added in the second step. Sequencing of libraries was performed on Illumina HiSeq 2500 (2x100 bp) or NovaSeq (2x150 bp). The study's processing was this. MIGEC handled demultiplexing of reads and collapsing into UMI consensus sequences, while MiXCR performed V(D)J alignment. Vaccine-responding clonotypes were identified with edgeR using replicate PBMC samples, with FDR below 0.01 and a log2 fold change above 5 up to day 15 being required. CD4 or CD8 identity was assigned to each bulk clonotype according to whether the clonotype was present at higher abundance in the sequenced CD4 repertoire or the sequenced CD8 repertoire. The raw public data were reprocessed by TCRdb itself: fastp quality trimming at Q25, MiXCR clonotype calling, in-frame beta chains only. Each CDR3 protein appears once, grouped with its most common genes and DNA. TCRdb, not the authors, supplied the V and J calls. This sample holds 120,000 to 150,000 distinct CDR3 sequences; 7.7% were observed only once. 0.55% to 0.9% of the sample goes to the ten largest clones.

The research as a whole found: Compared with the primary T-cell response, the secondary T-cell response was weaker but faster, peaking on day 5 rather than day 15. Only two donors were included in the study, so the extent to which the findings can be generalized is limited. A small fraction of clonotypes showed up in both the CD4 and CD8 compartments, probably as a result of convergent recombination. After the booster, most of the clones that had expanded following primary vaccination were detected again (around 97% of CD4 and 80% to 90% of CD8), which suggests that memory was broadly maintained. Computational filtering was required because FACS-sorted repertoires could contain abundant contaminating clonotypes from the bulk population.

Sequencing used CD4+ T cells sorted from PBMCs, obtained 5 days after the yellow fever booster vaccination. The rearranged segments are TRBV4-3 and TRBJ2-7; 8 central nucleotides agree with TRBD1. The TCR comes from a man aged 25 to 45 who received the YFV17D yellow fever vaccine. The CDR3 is CASSRDRHYEQYF. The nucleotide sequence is TGCGCCAGCAGCCGGGACAGGCACTACGAGCAGTACTTC.